This T cell receptor (beta chain) was captured by sequencing in a study of T-cell reconstitution after alpha-beta-depleted transplantation in children. Preparation of the TCRbeta library used unique molecular identifiers. Each CDR3 protein is one row after TCRdb ran MiXCR on the PCR reads. The sample includes a few hundred thousand distinct CDR3 sequences, about 17% seen only once; the top ten take 3% to 4%. This clonotype came up a few times. V was pared by 2 bases and J by 5 bases, with 13 bases between. This CDR3 is built from 16 residues. Germline values: CDR1 SNHLY, CDR2 FYNNEI. The J gene is TRBJ1-6, the V gene TRBV2, with D possibly TRBD1 on 5 matching bases. The receptor was isolated from a human donor who donated a stem cell graft to a child with acute lymphoblastic leukemia. Material: PBMCs from the stem cell graft donor, obtained from the stem cell graft. CDR3 residues: CASSENMGGHNSPLHF. In nucleotides, the CDR3 is TGTGCCAGCAGTGAAAATATGGGGGGTCATAATTCACCCCTCCACTTT.